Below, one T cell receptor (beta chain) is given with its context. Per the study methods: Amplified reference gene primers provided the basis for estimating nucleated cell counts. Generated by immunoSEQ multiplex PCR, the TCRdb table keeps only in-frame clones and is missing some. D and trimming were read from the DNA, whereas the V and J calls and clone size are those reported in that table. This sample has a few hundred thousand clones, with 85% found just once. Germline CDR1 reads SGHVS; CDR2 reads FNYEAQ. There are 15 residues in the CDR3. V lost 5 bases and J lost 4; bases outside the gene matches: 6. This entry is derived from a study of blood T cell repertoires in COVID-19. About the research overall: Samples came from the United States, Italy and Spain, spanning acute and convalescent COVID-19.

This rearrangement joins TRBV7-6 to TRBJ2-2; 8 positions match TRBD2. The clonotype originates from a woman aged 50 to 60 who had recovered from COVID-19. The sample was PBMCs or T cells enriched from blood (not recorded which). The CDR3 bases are TGTGCCAGCAGCCGGGGGGGGCCAAGCACCGGGGAGCTGTTTTTT. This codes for CASSRGGPSTGELFF.